Below, 14 T cell receptor beta chains from the same sample are listed, as sequenced in a study of blood T cell repertoires in COVID-19. The assay was immunoSEQ multiplex PCR, and TCRdb's table has in-frame clones only and misses some. The sample lists over 300,000 clones, around 87% occurring once. Sequencing was carried out using peripheral blood. These receptors came from a man aged 18 to 30 with active or convalescent COVID-19.

The CDR3 protein is CASSPGGAVDTQYF. In DNA, the CDR3 is TGTGCCAGCAGCCCTGGGGGGGCGGTGGATACGCAGTATTTT. This rearrangement joins TRBV5-8 to TRBJ2-3, with D perhaps matching TRBD2 (7 bases). This CDR3 comprises 14 residues. Trimming left V 4 bases short and J 6 bases short, with 15 bases between. Germline CDR1 reads SGHTS; CDR2 reads YDEGEE.

J is TRBJ2-5 and V is TRBV2, with 7 positions matching TRBD2. CDR3 length: 12 amino acids. The germline V gene encodes CDR1 SNHLY and CDR2 FYNNEI. J gave up 4 bases and V 7 bases, and 3 bases lay outside the gene matches. The CDR3 DNA follows: TGTGCCAGCACGGGGGAGGGAGAGACCCAGTACTTC. It encodes CASTGEGETQYF.

J is TRBJ1-1 and V is TRBV25-1; D unresolved. This CDR3 comprises 14 residues. V gave up 1 base and J gave up 2 bases, with 8 bases separating them. Germline lookup yields CDR1 MGHDK and CDR2 SYGVNS. CDR3 sequence reads: CASSESWANTEAFF. The CDR3 DNA reads as TGTGCCAGCAGTGAATCATGGGCCAACACTGAAGCTTTCTTT.

The CDR3 DNA reads as TGTGCCAGCAGCTTAGAACAGAATTCACCCCTCCACTTT. Its protein product is CASSLEQNSPLHF. This chain links TRBV5-6 with TRBJ1-6; D is uncertain. This CDR3 comprises 13 residues. V gave up 2 bases and J gave up 7 bases, with 7 bases separating them. From germline, CDR1 is SGHDT and CDR2 YYEEEE. Full variable domain (missing parts from reference TRBV5-6 and TRBJ1-6): DAGVTQSPTHLIKTRGQQVTLRCSPKSGHDTVSWYQQALGQGPQFIFQYYEEEERQRGNFPDRFSGHQFPNYSSELNVNALLLGDSALYLCASSLEQNSPLHFGNGTRLTVT.

The chain couples TRBV5-1 to TRBJ2-5; 7 bases align to TRBD2. The length of the CDR3 is 15 residues. Per germline, CDR1 SGHRS and CDR2 YFSETQ. V trimming: 5 bases; J trimming: 2 bases; junction bases outside the gene matches: 9. The CDR3 is CASRDGTTLQETQYF. CDR3 in DNA: TGCGCCAGCAGGGACGGGACTACTCTTCAAGAGACCCAGTACTTC.

The chain uses TRBV6-2 or TRBV6-3 and TRBJ1-5; D possibly corresponds to TRBD1 (5 bases). CDR3 size: 16 residues. Trimming took off 5 bases at V and 3 bases at J, with 17 bases between the two ends. The germline gives CDR1 MNHEY, CDR2 SVGEGT. The CDR3 DNA reads TGTGCCAGCAGTCCAATAACCGACAGTTCCAATCAGCCCCAGCATTTT. It yields the protein CASSPITDSSNQPQHF.

CDR3 sequence reads: CSVEGSTGFIGEQFF. The CDR3 region has the DNA TGCAGCGTTGAAGGTTCGACAGGGTTTATCGGTGAGCAGTTCTTC. The chain has TRBV29-1 and TRBJ2-1, with TRBD1 matching 7 bases. V shed 1 base, J shed 9 bases, and the junction held 12 bases outside the gene matches. This CDR3 is built from 15 residues. The germline CDR1 and CDR2 sequences are SQVTM and ANQGSEA.

The chain couples TRBV6-2 or TRBV6-3 to TRBJ2-7, with D maybe TRBD1 (5 bases). The V gene's germline CDR1 is MNHEY and CDR2 SVGEGT. This CDR3 is 14 amino acids long. Trimming took 2 bases from V and 6 from J, leaving 14 bases between them. CDR3 protein: CASSYPTDIREQYF. In DNA, the CDR3 is TGTGCCAGCAGTTACCCGACAGACATACGCGAGCAGTACTTC.

The chain employs TRBV6-5 and TRBJ2-4, with D hard to call. Trimming removed 6 bases from V and 0 bases from J, with 12 bases in between. This CDR3 contains 15 residues. Per the germline V gene, CDR1 is MNHEY and CDR2 is SVGAGI. The CDR3 region is CASRTPGVAKNIQYF. CDR3 sequence (DNA): TGTGCCAGCAGGACCCCGGGTGTAGCCAAAAACATTCAGTACTTC.

V is TRBV21-1 and J is TRBJ1-2; no check of the table's D call, TRBD1, against the DNA was made. TRBV21-1 has pseudogene status. The CDR3 is 16 residues long. The CDR3 region has the DNA TGTGCCAGCAGCAAAGCGCTGGCAGAATTTAACTATGGCTACACCTTC. Its protein is CASSKALAEFNYGYTF.

The rearrangement joins TRBV6-1 to TRBJ2-5, with 9 nucleotides matching TRBD2. This CDR3 is 14 amino acids long. V was clipped by 3 bases and J by 5 bases; unmatched bases: 4. CDR1 is MNHNS and CDR2 is SASEGT in the germline V gene. In DNA form, the CDR3 reads TGTGCCAGCAGTGATGGAAGCGGGAGGGAGACCCAGTACTTC. Amino acid sequence: CASSDGSGRETQYF.

The genes are TRBV7-3 and TRBJ1-5; TRBD1 matches 8 bases. V shed 5 bases, J shed 6 bases, and the junction held 3 bases outside the gene matches. This CDR3 region has 13 residues. CDR1 is SGHTA and CDR2 is FQGTGA in the germline V gene. The CDR3 bases are TGTGCCAGCAGCCAACAGGGGGGTCAGCCCCAGCATTTT. This encodes CASSQQGGQPQHF.

The chain joins TRBV2 to TRBJ1-1; D not certain. Germline V gene sequence: CDR1 SNHLY, CDR2 FYNNEI. With 6 bases removed from V and 5 bases from J, the gap between germline ends came to 16 bases. The CDR3 is made up of 14 amino acids. The CDR3 region has the DNA TGTGCCAGCAGAGAGCCAGGAGCGGGGACTGAAGCTTTCTTT. It codes for CASREPGAGTEAFF.

The chain employs TRBV5-1 and TRBJ2-1, with a weak D call TRBD1 (5 bases). Germline CDR1 is SGHRS and CDR2 is YFSETQ. V lost 0 bases, J lost 10 bases, and 14 bases lay in between. The CDR3 contains 14 residues. CDR3 bases: TGCGCCAGCAGCTTGGGACAGCCCCGGGTGGAGCAGTTCTTC. Encoded protein: CASSLGQPRVEQFF.